A selection of T cell receptor beta chains follows, all from one sample in a study of blood T cell repertoires in COVID-19. Generated by immunoSEQ multiplex PCR, the TCRdb table keeps only in-frame clones and is missing some. The sample yields about 160,000 clones, around 80% seen once. Sequencing was done on a sample of peripheral blood. These receptors came from a man aged 55 to 69 with active or convalescent COVID-19. Each CDR3 is given with its conserved first and last residue. The D gene is left open where the match is weak. Where a row states a size, it is once, few, many or the class of an expanded clone; other rows omit it.

>TRBV9|NA|TRBD1|TRBJ1-3
CASSVGTGRTGNTIYF
TGTGCCAGCAGCGTTGGGACAGGGAGAACTGGAAACACCATATATTTT
>TRBV28|NA|TRBD1|TRBJ2-3
CASRGGQASTDTQYF
TGTGCCAGCAGGGGGGGACAGGCAAGCACAGATACGCAGTATTTT
>TRBV10-3|NA|NA|TRBJ1-2
CAISPGLASLGYTF
TGTGCCATCAGTCCGGGTCTGGCTTCCCTGGGCTACACCTTC
>TRBV19|NA|NA|TRBJ1-1
CASTHRVEAFF
TGTGCCAGTACCCACAGGGTCGAAGCTTTCTTT
>TRBV3-1/TRBV3-2|NA|NA|TRBJ2-7
CASSHSTNYEQYF
TGTGCCAGCAGCCACAGTACCAACTACGAGCAGTACTTC
>TRBV5-6|NA|TRBD1|TRBJ1-6
CASRPTGGQGNSPLHF
TGTGCCAGCAGACCCACCGGGGGACAGGGAAATTCACCCCTCCACTTT
>TRBV9|NA|TRBD1|TRBJ2-1
CASSPTLGQGFNEQFF
TGTGCCAGCAGCCCCACGTTGGGACAGGGTTTCAATGAGCAGTTCTTC
>TRBV19|NA|TRBD1|TRBJ1-2
CASSIIRGPGYTF
TGTGCCAGTAGTATAATAAGGGGGCCTGGCTACACCTTC
>TRBV5-4|once|TRBD2|TRBJ2-2
CASTRGGGNTGELFF
TGTGCCAGCACCCGGGGCGGGGGGAACACCGGGGAGCTGTTTTTT
>TRBV13|NA|NA|TRBJ1-6
CASSPTGRNSPLHF
TGTGCCAGCAGCCCAACAGGGCGGAATTCACCCCTCCACTTT
>TRBV15|NA|NA|TRBJ1-5
CATSRVGEGNQPQHF
TGTGCCACCAGCAGAGTAGGCGAGGGCAATCAGCCCCAGCATTTT
>TRBV7-9|NA|TRBD1|TRBJ2-2
CASSTWDRDTTGELFF
TGTGCCAGCAGCACGTGGGACAGGGACACCACCGGGGAGCTGTTTTTT
>TRBV6-1|NA|TRBD2|TRBJ2-1
CASRERREGLQDEQFF
TGTGCCAGCAGGGAAAGGCGGGAGGGCCTACAGGATGAGCAGTTCTTC
>TRBV29-1|NA|NA|TRBJ1-1
CSGDIHTEAFF
TGCAGCGGAGATATACACACTGAAGCTTTCTTT
>TRBV25-1|NA|NA|TRBJ1-2
CASGRFGYTF
TGTGCCAGCGGGAGATTCGGCTACACCTTC
>TRBV6-4|NA|NA|TRBJ2-1
CASSVTGSYNEQFF
TGTGCCAGCAGTGTTACGGGTAGCTACAATGAGCAGTTCTTC
>TRBV6-5|NA|TRBD2|TRBJ2-2
CASTSGSAGTGELFF
TGTGCCAGCACAAGCGGGAGCGCGGGCACCGGGGAGCTGTTTTTT
>TRBV19|NA|NA|TRBJ1-4
CASSSGQWGEKLFF
TGTGCCAGTAGTAGCGGACAGTGGGGTGAAAAACTGTTTTTT
>TRBV27|NA|NA|TRBJ1-3
CASSGGLSGNTIYF
TGTGCCAGCAGCGGGGGGCTCTCTGGAAACACCATATATTTT
>TRBV18|NA|NA|TRBJ2-2
CASSLLPAGPNTGELFF
TGTGCCAGCTCACTATTACCAGCGGGTCCGAACACCGGGGAGCTGTTTTTT
>TRBV2|NA|TRBD1|TRBJ2-2
CASSRPGQGANTGELFF
TGTGCCAGCAGTAGACCGGGACAGGGAGCGAACACCGGGGAGCTGTTTTTT
>TRBV4-2|NA|NA|TRBJ1-4
CASSQGRARDEKLFF
TGTGCCAGCAGCCAAGGGAGGGCGAGAGATGAAAAACTGTTTTTT